Here is one T cell receptor beta chain with its context. This sample is part of a study of blood T cell repertoires in COVID-19. Study details: Samples of COVID-19 (acute and convalescent) were obtained from the United States, Italy and Spain. PBMCs, B-cell-depleted T cells, or T cells were the source of the cDNA or gDNA that made up the material.

As handled by the study authors: Researchers report that nucleated cell counts were estimated from reference gene primer amplification. Here immunoSEQ multiplex PCR was the method, and the copy in TCRdb shows in-frame clones only, minus some. For V, J and clone size, that table is used; D and trimming come from the DNA. The table lists roughly 250,000 clones, around 86% of them singletons. The CDR3 has 16 residues. V lost 1 base and J lost 1, with 11 bases in between. Germline V gene sequence: CDR1 SGHRS, CDR2 YFSETQ. The sequence was collected from a woman between 55 and 75 years old with active or convalescent COVID-19. Sequencing was done on a sample of peripheral blood. This chain links TRBV5-1 with TRBJ1-4; possible D gene TRBD1, 5 bases. CDR3 protein: CASSLNAGGTNEKLFF. The CDR3 nucleotides are TGCGCCAGCAGCTTGAATGCCGGGGGAACTAATGAAAAACTGTTTTTT.